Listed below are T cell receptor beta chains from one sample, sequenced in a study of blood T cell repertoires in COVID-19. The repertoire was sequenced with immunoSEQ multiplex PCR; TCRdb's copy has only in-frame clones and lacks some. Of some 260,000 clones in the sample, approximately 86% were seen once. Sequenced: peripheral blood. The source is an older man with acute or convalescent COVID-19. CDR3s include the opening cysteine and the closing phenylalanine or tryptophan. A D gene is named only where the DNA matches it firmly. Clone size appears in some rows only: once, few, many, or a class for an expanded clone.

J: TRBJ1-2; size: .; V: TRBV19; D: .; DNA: TGTGCCAGTAGTATAGACAGGGGTAACTATGGCTACACCTTC; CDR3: CASSIDRGNYGYTF
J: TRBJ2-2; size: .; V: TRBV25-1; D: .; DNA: TGTGCCAGCAGCCCCTTTACTACTAACACGAACACCGGGGAGCTGTTTTTT; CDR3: CASSPFTTNTNTGELFF
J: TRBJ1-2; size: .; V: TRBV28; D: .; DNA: TGTGCCAGCAGTTTGATACTGGGGGGCTATGGCTACACCTTC; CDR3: CASSLILGGYGYTF
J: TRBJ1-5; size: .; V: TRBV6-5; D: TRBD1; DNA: TGTGCCAGCCTAGAGAGGACAGGGGTCAATCAGCCCCAGCATTTT; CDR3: CASLERTGVNQPQHF
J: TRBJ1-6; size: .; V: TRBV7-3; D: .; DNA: TGTGCCAGCAGCATCGGACAGTCCCAACCCCTCCACTTT; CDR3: CASSIGQSQPLHF
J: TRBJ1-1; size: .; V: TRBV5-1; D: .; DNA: TGCGCCAGCAGCCCTACGCTGGGGCGGGGCACTGAAGCTTTCTTT; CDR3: CASSPTLGRGTEAFF
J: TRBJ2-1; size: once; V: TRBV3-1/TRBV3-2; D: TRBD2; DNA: TGTGCCAGCAGCTATGGGGGGGGTGAGCAGTTCTTC; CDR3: CASSYGGGEQFF
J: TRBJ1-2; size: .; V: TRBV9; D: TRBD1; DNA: TGTGCCAGCAGCGTCGGAGACAGGGGCTCTGGCTACACCTTC; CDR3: CASSVGDRGSGYTF
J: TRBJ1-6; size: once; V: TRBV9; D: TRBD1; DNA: TGTGCCAGCAGTTCCGGACAGGGTAATACCTACAATTCACCCCTCCACTTT; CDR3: CASSSGQGNTYNSPLHF
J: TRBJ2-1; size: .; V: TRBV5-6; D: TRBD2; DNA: TGTGCCAGCAGCCTTATAGCGGGAGGGCCCTACAATGAGCAGTTCTTC; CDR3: CASSLIAGGPYNEQFF